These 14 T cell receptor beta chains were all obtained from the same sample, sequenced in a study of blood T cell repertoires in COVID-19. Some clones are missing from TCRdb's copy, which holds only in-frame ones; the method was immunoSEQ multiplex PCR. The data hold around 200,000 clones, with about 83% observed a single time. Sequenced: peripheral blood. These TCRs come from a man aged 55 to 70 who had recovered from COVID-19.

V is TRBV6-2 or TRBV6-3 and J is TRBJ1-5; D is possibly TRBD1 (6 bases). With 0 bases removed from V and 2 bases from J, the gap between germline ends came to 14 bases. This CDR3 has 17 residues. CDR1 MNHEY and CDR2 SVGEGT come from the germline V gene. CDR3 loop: CASSYSKGRGGNQPQHF. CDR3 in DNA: TGTGCCAGCAGTTACTCGAAGGGCAGGGGAGGCAATCAGCCCCAGCATTTT.

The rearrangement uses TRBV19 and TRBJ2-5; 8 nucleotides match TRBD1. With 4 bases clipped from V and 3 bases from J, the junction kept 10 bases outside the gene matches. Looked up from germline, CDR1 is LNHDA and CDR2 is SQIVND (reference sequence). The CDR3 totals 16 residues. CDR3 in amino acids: CASSTFGQGAEETQYF. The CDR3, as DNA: TGTGCCAGTAGTACCTTCGGACAGGGAGCTGAAGAGACCCAGTACTTC.

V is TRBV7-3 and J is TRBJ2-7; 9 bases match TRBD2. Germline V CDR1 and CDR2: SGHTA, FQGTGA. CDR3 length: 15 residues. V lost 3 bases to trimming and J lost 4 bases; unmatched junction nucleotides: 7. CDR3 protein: CASSLRREGPYEQYF. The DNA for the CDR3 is TGTGCCAGCAGCTTGAGGCGGGAGGGCCCGTACGAGCAGTACTTC. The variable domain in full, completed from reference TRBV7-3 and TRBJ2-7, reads GAGVSQTPSNKVTEKGKYVELRCDPISGHTALYWYRQSLGQGPEFLIYFQGTGAADDSGLPNDRFFAVRPEGSVSTLKIQRTERGDSAVYLCASSLRREGPYEQYFGPGTRLTVT.

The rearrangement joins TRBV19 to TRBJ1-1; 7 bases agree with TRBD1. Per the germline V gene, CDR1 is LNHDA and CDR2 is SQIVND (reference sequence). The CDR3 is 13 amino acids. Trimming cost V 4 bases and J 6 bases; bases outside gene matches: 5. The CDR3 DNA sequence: TGTGCCAGTAGTAAACAGGGGTGGGCTGAAGCTTTCTTT. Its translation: CASSKQGWAEAFF.

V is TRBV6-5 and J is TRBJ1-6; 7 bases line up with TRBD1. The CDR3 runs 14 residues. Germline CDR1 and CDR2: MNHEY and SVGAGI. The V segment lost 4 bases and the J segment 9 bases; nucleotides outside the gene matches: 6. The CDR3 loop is CASSSNRGGSPLHF. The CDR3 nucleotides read TGTGCCAGCAGTTCCAACAGGGGCGGTTCACCCCTCCACTTT.

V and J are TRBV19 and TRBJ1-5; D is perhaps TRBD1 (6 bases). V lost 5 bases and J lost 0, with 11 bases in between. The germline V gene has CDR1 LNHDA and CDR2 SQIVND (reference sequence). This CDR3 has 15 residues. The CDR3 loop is CASSLWTASNQPQHF. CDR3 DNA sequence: TGTGCCAGTAGTCTCTGGACAGCTAGCAATCAGCCCCAGCATTTT.

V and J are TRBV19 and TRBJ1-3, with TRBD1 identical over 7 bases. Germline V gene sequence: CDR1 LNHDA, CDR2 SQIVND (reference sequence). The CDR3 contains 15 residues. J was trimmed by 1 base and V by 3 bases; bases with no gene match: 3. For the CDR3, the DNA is TGTGCCAGTAGTATGACAGGGCGGTCTGGAAACACCATATATTTT. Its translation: CASSMTGRSGNTIYF.

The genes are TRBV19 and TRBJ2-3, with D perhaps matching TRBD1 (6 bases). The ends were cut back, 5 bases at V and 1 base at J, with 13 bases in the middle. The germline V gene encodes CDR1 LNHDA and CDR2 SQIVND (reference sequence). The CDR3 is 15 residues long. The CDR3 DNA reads TGTGCCAGTAGTTCCGGACAGAGCCGCACAGATACGCAGTATTTT. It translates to CASSSGQSRTDTQYF.

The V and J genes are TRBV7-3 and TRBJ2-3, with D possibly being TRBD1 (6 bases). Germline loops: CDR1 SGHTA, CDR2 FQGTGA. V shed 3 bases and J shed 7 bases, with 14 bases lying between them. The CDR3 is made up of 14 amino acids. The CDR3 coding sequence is TGTGCCAGCAGCTTCCAGGGGTGGGGATATACGCAGTATTTT. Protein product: CASSFQGWGYTQYF.

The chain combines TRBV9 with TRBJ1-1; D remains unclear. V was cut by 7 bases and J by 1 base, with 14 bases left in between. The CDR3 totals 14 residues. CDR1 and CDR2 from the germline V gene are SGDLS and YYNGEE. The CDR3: CASARVLGNTEAFF. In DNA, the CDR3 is TGTGCCAGCGCCCGAGTACTTGGGAACACTGAAGCTTTCTTT.

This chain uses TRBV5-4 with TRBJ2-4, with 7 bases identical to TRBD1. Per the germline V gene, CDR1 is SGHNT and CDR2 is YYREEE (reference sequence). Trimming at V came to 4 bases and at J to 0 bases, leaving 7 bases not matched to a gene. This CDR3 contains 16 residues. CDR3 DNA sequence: TGTGCCAGCAGCCTCGGGACAGATTTAGCCAAAAACATTCAGTACTTC. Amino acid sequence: CASSLGTDLAKNIQYF. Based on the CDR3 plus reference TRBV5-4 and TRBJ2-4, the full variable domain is ETGVTQSPTHLIKTRGQQVTLRCSSQSGHNTVSWYQQALGQGPQFIFQYYREEENGRGNFPPRFSGLQFPNYSSELNVNALELDDSALYLCASSLGTDLAKNIQYFGAGTRLSVL.

CDR3 loop: CASSLAGYGSGYTF. The CDR3 DNA follows: TGTGCCAGCAGCCTCGCCGGGTATGGAAGTGGCTACACCTTC. The chain couples TRBV7-9 to TRBJ1-2; the D is unclear. V lost 5 bases to trimming and J lost 7 bases, with 17 bases between them. Germline CDR1 and CDR2: SEHNR and FQNEAQ (reference sequence). The CDR3 runs to 14 residues.

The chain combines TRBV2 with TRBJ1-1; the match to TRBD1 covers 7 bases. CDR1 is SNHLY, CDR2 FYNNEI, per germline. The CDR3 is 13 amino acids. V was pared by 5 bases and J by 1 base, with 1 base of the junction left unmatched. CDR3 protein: CASSQGGNTEAFF. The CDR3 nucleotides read TGTGCCAGCAGTCAGGGGGGGAACACTGAAGCTTTCTTT. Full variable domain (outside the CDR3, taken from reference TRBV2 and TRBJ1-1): EPEVTQTPSHQVTQMGQEVILRCVPISNHLYFYWYRQILGQKVEFLVSFYNNEISEKSEIFDDQFSVERPDGSNFTLKIRSTKLEDSAMYFCASSQGGNTEAFFGQGTRLTVV.

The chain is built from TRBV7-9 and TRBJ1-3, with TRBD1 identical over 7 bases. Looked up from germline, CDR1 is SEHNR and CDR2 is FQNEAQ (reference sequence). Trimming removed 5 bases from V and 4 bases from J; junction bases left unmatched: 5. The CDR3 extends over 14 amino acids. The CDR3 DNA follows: TGTGCCAGCAGCGCCACAGGGGCAGGAAACACCATATATTTT. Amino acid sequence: CASSATGAGNTIYF.